The 22 T cell receptor beta chains below come from one sample, sequenced in a study of beta chain features in type 1 diabetes. TCRB transcripts that were expressed got sequenced, as all of the isolated RNA had been reverse transcribed. Using immunoSEQ multiplex PCR, the repertoire was profiled, and TCRdb retains in-frame clones only, with some absent. The table has about 220,000 clones, about a tenth seen once; the top ten hold 1% to 1.5%. The sample was central memory CD4+ T cells from blood. The receptors come from a young man in good health.

The chain recombines TRBV29-1 with TRBJ2-5, with TRBD2 matching over 7 bases. The CDR3 loop spans 15 amino acids. V dropped 7 bases and J dropped 4; count of bases not matched to a gene: 15. From germline, CDR1 is SQVTM and CDR2 ANQGSEA. The CDR3 bases are TGCAGCGCCGGTGGTAGCGGGTCCCAGGGAGAGACCCAGTACTTC. The encoded protein is CSAGGSGSQGETQYF.

J is TRBJ2-1 and V is TRBV7-6; a possible D gene is TRBD1 (5 bases). Germline lookup yields CDR1 SGHVS and CDR2 FNYEAQ. The CDR3 runs 13 residues. V shed 2 bases and J shed 9 bases, with 11 bases lying between them. The CDR3 protein is CASSLRTTAEQFF. DNA for the CDR3: TGTGCCAGCAGCTTACGAACGACAGCTGAGCAGTTCTTC.

The table lists this clone with many counts. CDR3 amino acids: CAWTVGRGTDTQYF. The DNA of the CDR3 is TGTGCCTGGACCGTTGGGCGGGGCACAGATACGCAGTATTTT. The genes are TRBV30 and TRBJ2-3, with a weak D call TRBD2 (5 bases). This CDR3 is built from 14 residues. Germline V gene sequence: CDR1 GTSNPN, CDR2 SVGIG (reference sequence). V dropped 4 bases and J dropped 1 base, with 12 bases sitting between them.

This clone was observed a handful of times. The chain joins TRBV18 to TRBJ1-5, with 8 bases fitting TRBD1. V trimming: 5 bases; J trimming: 2 bases; junction bases outside the gene matches: 8. Germline CDR1 KGHSH, CDR2 LQKENI. The CDR3 is made up of 16 amino acids. CDR3 in amino acids: CASSSGTGEGNQPQHF. The CDR3 DNA reads TGTGCCAGCTCATCCGGGACAGGTGAGGGCAATCAGCCCCAGCATTTT. The full variable domain, completed using reference TRBV18 and TRBJ1-5, is NAGVMQNPRHLVRRRGQEARLRCSPMKGHSHVYWYRQLPEEGLKFMVYLQKENIIDESGMPKERFSAEFPKEGPSILRIQQVVRGDSAAYFCASSSGTGEGNQPQHFGDGTRLSIL.

In this sample, this clone turned up a few times. V is TRBV30 and J is TRBJ1-1; D gene unclear. CDR3 length: 13 residues. The V end was cut by 0 bases, the J end by 10 bases, with 15 bases between. The germline V gene has CDR1 GTSNPN and CDR2 SVGIG (reference sequence). The CDR3 reads CAWSVEGSGRAFF. The CDR3 DNA reads as TGTGCCTGGAGTGTAGAGGGCAGTGGGAGAGCTTTCTTT.

This rearrangement joins TRBV5-6 to TRBJ1-1, with 8 nucleotides matching TRBD1. The CDR3 length is 15 residues. Trimming at V came to 6 bases and at J to 6 bases, leaving 13 bases not matched to a gene. CDR1 and CDR2 from the germline V gene are SGHDT and YYEEEE. The CDR3 reads CASNSPRTGKPEAFF. For the CDR3, the DNA is TGTGCCAGCAATTCCCCCCGGACAGGGAAGCCTGAAGCTTTCTTT.

This clone has more than one count but fewer than ten. This sample includes further DNA sequences coding for the same CDR3. The chain is built from TRBV29-1 and TRBJ2-3, with 10 bases lining up with TRBD1. The CDR3 totals 12 residues. V shed 6 bases, J shed 5 bases, and the junction held 2 bases outside the gene matches. The germline V gene encodes CDR1 SQVTM and CDR2 ANQGSEA. The CDR3 DNA is TGCAGCGTCAGGACAGGGGGAGATACGCAGTATTTT. It codes for CSVRTGGDTQYF.

The chain recombines TRBV5-1 with TRBJ2-1, with TRBD2 matching over 8 bases. V shed 6 bases and J 1 base; nucleotides not matched to a gene: 6. The CDR3 consists of 15 residues. Germline CDR1 and CDR2: SGHRS and YFSETQ. CDR3 bases: TGCGCCAGCACCCCCCGCGGGGGGTCCTACAATGAGCAGTTCTTC. It codes for CASTPRGGSYNEQFF.

V gene TRBV20-1 combines with J gene TRBJ2-5, with 9 nucleotides matching TRBD1. The CDR3 is 11 amino acids. Germline V gene lookup returns CDR1 DFQATT and CDR2 SNEGSKA (reference sequence). Trimming removed 6 bases from V and 4 bases from J; junction bases left unmatched: 0. This CDR3 reads CSADRGETQYF. The CDR3 nucleotides read TGCAGTGCGGACAGGGGAGAGACCCAGTACTTC.

In its sample, this clone was seen a few times. This chain joins TRBV28 and TRBJ1-2, with TRBD1 as a possible D gene (5 bases). The CDR3 loop spans 13 amino acids. Deletions cut 5 bases from V and 8 bases from J, with 15 bases between. Germline CDR1 is MDHEN and CDR2 is SYDVKM. Here the CDR3 reads CASSTSGRIGYTF. CDR3 nucleotide sequence: TGTGCCAGCAGTACGTCAGGGAGGATCGGCTACACCTTC.

A note on this clone: Other nucleotide sequences in the sample specify the same CDR3. The chain combines TRBV9 with TRBJ2-1, with D perhaps TRBD1 (5 bases). The ends were cut back, 0 bases at V and 3 bases at J, with 7 bases in the middle. Germline lookup yields CDR1 SGDLS and CDR2 YYNGEE. CDR3 length: 14 amino acids. The CDR3 is CASSVGGLYNEQFF. CDR3 sequence (DNA): TGTGCCAGCAGCGTAGGGGGCCTCTACAATGAGCAGTTCTTC.

The V and J genes are TRBV19 and TRBJ2-2, with 7 bases identical to TRBD1. Germline V gene sequence: CDR1 LNHDA, CDR2 SQIVND (reference sequence). The CDR3 runs to 15 residues. The ends lost 7 bases at V and 5 bases at J; junction bases unmatched: 10. In nucleotides, the CDR3 is TGTGCCAGTACCGTACAGGGGAAAAGGACCGGGGAGCTGTTTTTT. As protein: CASTVQGKRTGELFF.

This chain uses TRBV4-2 with TRBJ2-4; 7 nucleotides agree with TRBD1. Germline assignment: CDR1 LGHNA and CDR2 YNFKEQ. J lost 9 bases, V lost 0 bases, and 14 bases had no gene match. CDR3 length: 17 amino acids. This CDR3 reads CASSQDRVSDKGAIQYF. The CDR3 nucleotides are TGTGCCAGCAGCCAAGATCGAGTTAGCGACAAGGGGGCCATTCAGTACTTC.

This clone was counted between two and nine times. This rearrangement joins TRBV30 to TRBJ2-5; possible D gene TRBD2, 6 bases. The germline V gene encodes CDR1 GTSNPN and CDR2 SVGIG (reference sequence). Trimming shortened V by 1 base and J by 4 bases, and 7 bases separated the two germline ends. The CDR3 totals 12 residues. The CDR3 spells CAWSGGVETQYF. The CDR3 bases are TGTGCCTGGAGTGGCGGGGTAGAGACCCAGTACTTC.

At least ten counts were recorded for this clone. V usage is TRBV29-1 and J usage is TRBJ1-5, with TRBD1 as a possible D gene (5 bases). V was cut by 6 bases and J by 2 bases, with 11 bases left in between. This CDR3 has 13 residues. CDR1 is SQVTM, CDR2 ANQGSEA, per germline. For the CDR3, the DNA is TGCAGCGTGAGGGCGGGGGGCAATCAGCCCCAGCATTTT. This sequence encodes CSVRAGGNQPQHF.

The rearrangement uses TRBV29-1 and TRBJ2-7; D remains ambiguous. The CDR3 has 12 residues. Germline loops: CDR1 SQVTM, CDR2 ANQGSEA. V lost 0 bases and J lost 4, with 7 bases in between. This CDR3 is CSVEDKQYEQYF. The CDR3 nucleotides are TGCAGCGTTGAAGATAAACAGTACGAGCAGTACTTC.

The chain recombines TRBV14 with TRBJ2-2; tentatively, D is TRBD2 (6 bases). Trimming took off 7 bases at V and 7 bases at J, with 7 bases between the two ends. The CDR3 runs 11 residues. In germline, CDR1 is SGHDN, CDR2 FVKESK. DNA of the CDR3: TGTGCCAGCATGGAGGGCGGGGAGCTGTTTTTT. Encoded protein: CASMEGGELFF.

In its sample, this clone was seen a few times. A much bigger clone sits one base away, suggesting this may be a read error. The rearrangement uses TRBV4-1 and TRBJ2-1, with 8 bases fitting TRBD2. The CDR3 loop spans 16 amino acids. The V segment lost 1 base and the J segment 7 bases; nucleotides outside the gene matches: 9. Germline V gives CDR1 MGHRA, CDR2 YSYEKL. The CDR3 spells CASSQAPSGPYNEQFF. The CDR3, as DNA: TGCGCCAGCAGCCAAGCCCCTAGCGGGCCTTATAATGAGCAGTTCTTC.

The chain links TRBV4-1 to TRBJ1-5; no definite D call. Germline V gene lookup returns CDR1 MGHRA and CDR2 YSYEKL. The V gene lost 4 bases and the J gene lost 4 bases, with 20 bases spanning the gap. This CDR3 region has 17 residues. CDR3 protein: CASSPQDLLGTNQPQHF. The CDR3 bases are TGCGCCAGCAGCCCTCAGGACTTGTTAGGTACGAATCAGCCCCAGCATTTT.

The genes are TRBV29-1 and TRBJ2-1; D uncertain. Germline CDR1 reads SQVTM; CDR2 reads ANQGSEA. The CDR3 contains 13 residues. The V and J ends lost 1 base and 4 bases respectively, with 8 bases between them. CDR3 sequence reads: CSVEVADYNEQFF. The CDR3 DNA reads TGCAGCGTTGAAGTCGCGGATTACAATGAGCAGTTCTTC.

The chain employs TRBV19 and TRBJ2-7; 8 nucleotides line up with TRBD1. The CDR3 is 14 amino acids. From germline, CDR1 is LNHDA and CDR2 SQIVND (reference sequence). V gave up 5 bases and J gave up 2 bases; unmatched junction bases: 5. The CDR3 region is CASSSTGGPYEQYF. The CDR3 bases are TGTGCCAGTAGTTCAACAGGGGGACCCTACGAGCAGTACTTC.

The CDR3 DNA reads as TGCAGCGTTGAAGGGACTAGCGGCACAGATACGCAGTATTTT. It yields the protein CSVEGTSGTDTQYF. The chain recombines TRBV29-1 with TRBJ2-3, with 9 nucleotides matching TRBD2. CDR1 is SQVTM, CDR2 ANQGSEA, per germline. V was clipped by 1 base and J by 1 base; unmatched bases: 0. The CDR3 runs 14 residues.